This T cell receptor beta chain was captured in a study of blood T cell repertoires in COVID-19. Whole-study context: The origin of the acute and convalescent COVID-19 samples was the United States, Italy and Spain.

CDR3 size: 15 residues. Per the germline V gene, CDR1 is LGHDT and CDR2 is YNNKEL (reference sequence). Trimming cost V 4 bases and J 0 bases, with 7 bases left between them. Authors' analysis steps: Reference gene primer amplification gave estimated nucleated cell counts. Sequencing used immunoSEQ multiplex PCR; TCRdb keeps in-frame clones, though not all of them. The DNA was the basis for D and trimming; V, J and clone size are from that table. The sample consists of roughly 250,000 clones, roughly 84% of them appearing once. Sequencing was carried out using peripheral blood. This TCR derives from a human donor in a cohort sampled during active COVID-19. V usage is TRBV3-1 (or the pseudogene TRBV3-2) and J usage is TRBJ1-6; D is possibly TRBD1 (5 bases). CDR3: CASSPDSSYNSPLHF. CDR3 nucleotide sequence: TGTGCCAGCAGCCCCGACAGCTCCTATAATTCACCCCTCCACTTT.